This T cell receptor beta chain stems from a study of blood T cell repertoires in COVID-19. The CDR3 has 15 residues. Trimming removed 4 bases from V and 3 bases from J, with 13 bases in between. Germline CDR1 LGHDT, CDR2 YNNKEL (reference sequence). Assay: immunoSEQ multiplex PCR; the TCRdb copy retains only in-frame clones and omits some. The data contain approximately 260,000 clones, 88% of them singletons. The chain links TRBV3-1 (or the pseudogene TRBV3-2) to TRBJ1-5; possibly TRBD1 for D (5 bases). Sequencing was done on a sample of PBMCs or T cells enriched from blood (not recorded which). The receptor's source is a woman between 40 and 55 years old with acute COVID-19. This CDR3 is CASSPGGVANQPQHF. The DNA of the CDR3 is TGTGCCAGCAGCCCTGGGGGGGTTGCCAATCAGCCCCAGCATTTT.